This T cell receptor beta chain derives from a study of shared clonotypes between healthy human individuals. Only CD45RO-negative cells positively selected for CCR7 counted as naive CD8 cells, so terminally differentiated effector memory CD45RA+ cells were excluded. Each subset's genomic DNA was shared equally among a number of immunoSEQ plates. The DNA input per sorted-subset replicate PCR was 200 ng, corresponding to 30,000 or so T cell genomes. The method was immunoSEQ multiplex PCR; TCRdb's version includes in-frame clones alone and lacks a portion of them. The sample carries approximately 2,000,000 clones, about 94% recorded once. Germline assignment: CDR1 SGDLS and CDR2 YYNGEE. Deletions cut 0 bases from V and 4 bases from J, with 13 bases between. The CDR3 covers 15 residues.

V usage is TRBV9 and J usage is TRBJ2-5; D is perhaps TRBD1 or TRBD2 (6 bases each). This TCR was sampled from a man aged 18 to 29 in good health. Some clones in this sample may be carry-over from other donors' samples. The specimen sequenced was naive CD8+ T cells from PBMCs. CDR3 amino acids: CASSVGPGAGETQYF. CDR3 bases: TGTGCCAGCAGCGTAGGACCGGGGGCGGGAGAGACCCAGTACTTC.